The 30 T cell receptor beta chains below were found in one sample sequenced in a study of blood T cell repertoires in COVID-19. Data came from immunoSEQ multiplex PCR; TCRdb stores just in-frame clones and leaves some out. The sample has around 100,000 clones, about four fifths seen once. Sequenced sample: peripheral blood. The origin of the receptors is a man between 60 and 75 years old with acute or convalescent COVID-19.

This clone has a single count. The chain joins TRBV9 to TRBJ2-1; 7 bases align to TRBD1. This CDR3 comprises 18 residues. Trimming cost V 4 bases and J 2 bases; bases outside gene matches: 15. The germline CDR1 and CDR2 sequences are SGDLS and YYNGEE. This CDR3 is CASSKGGAGLAPYNEQFF. In nucleotides, the CDR3 is TGTGCCAGCAGCAAAGGGGGCGCGGGCCTAGCCCCCTACAATGAGCAGTTCTTC.

This chain joins TRBV28 and TRBJ1-2; tentatively, D is TRBD1 (5 bases). The germline CDR1 and CDR2 sequences are MDHEN and SYDVKM. The CDR3 has 15 amino acids. The germline V and J ends were trimmed by 4 bases and 6 bases, with 18 bases remaining between them. CDR3 DNA: TGTGCCAGCAGTTCCCCCGGGGCTCGGGAGGATGGCTACACCTTC. Residues: CASSSPGAREDGYTF.

The gene calls are TRBV27 and TRBJ2-7, with 11 bases that match TRBD2. V lost 8 bases and J lost 5; bases outside the gene matches: 8. The CDR3 length is 14 residues. CDR1 and CDR2 (germline): MNHEY, SMNVEV (reference sequence). CDR3 DNA sequence: TGTGCCAGCCAAAAACCGGGACTAGCGGACGAGCAGTACTTC. Amino acids: CASQKPGLADEQYF.

CDR3 loop: CASSLPGTPFQLDTQYF. The CDR3, as DNA: TGTGCCAGCAGCTTACCCGGGACTCCTTTTCAGTTAGATACGCAGTATTTT. The chain employs TRBV5-6 and TRBJ2-3; D perhaps matches TRBD2 (6 bases). The germline CDR1 and CDR2 sequences are SGHDT and YYEEEE. The CDR3 totals 17 residues. V gave up 2 bases and J gave up 5 bases, with 21 bases separating them.

V gene TRBV7-9 combines with J gene TRBJ2-4; 7 bases line up with TRBD1. J gave up 7 bases and V 5 bases, and 8 bases lay outside the gene matches. The CDR3 consists of 14 residues. CDR1 SEHNR and CDR2 FQNEAQ come from the germline V gene (reference sequence). Written as DNA, the CDR3 is TGTGCCAGCAGCCCAGACAGGGCTATTAACATTCAGTACTTC. It is translated as CASSPDRAINIQYF.

This clone showed up just once. The chain uses TRBV7-9 and TRBJ2-1; 8 nucleotides line up with TRBD1. The germline V gene has CDR1 SEHNR and CDR2 FQNEAQ (reference sequence). V lost 0 bases, J lost 6 bases, and 4 bases stayed unmatched. CDR3 length: 15 residues. The CDR3 region is CASSLAGQVGNEQFF. The CDR3 DNA follows: TGTGCCAGCAGCTTAGCGGGACAGGTGGGCAATGAGCAGTTCTTC.

This clone turned up a few times. The CDR3 DNA follows: TGCGCCAGCAGCACCGGACAGGTGAGCTATGGCTACACCTTC. This encodes CASSTGQVSYGYTF. The chain joins TRBV5-1 to TRBJ1-2, with TRBD1 matching over 7 bases. J gave up 4 bases and V 4 bases, and 7 bases lay outside the gene matches. The CDR3 is 14 residues long. Germline lookup yields CDR1 SGHRS and CDR2 YFSETQ.

This chain connects TRBV11-2 to TRBJ2-5; the D gene is possibly TRBD2 (6 bases). The CDR3 has 16 residues. CDR1 SGHAT and CDR2 FQNNGV come from the germline V gene. The V end lost 0 bases, the J end lost 4 bases, and 15 bases lay between the germline ends. CDR3 coding DNA: TGTGCCAGCAGCTTAGATCGTGGGCCGCGGGGAGAGACCCAGTACTTC. Translated, it gives CASSLDRGPRGETQYF.

This clone was observed once. The gene calls are TRBV7-2 and TRBJ2-1, with a tentative D call TRBD2 (6 bases). Germline values: CDR1 SGHTA, CDR2 FQGNSA. V was trimmed by 5 bases and J by 4 bases, leaving 15 bases between them. This CDR3 region has 15 residues. Here the CDR3 DNA reads TGTGCCAGCAGCGACGCTCGGGGGACTTACAATGAGCAGTTCTTC. Translating it yields CASSDARGTYNEQFF.

The rearrangement joins TRBV2 to TRBJ1-3, with 7 bases that match TRBD1. Germline CDR1 SNHLY, CDR2 FYNNEI. With V trimmed by 6 bases and J by 7 bases, 6 bases remained unmatched. CDR3 length: 13 amino acids. CDR3 in amino acids: CASSGQVLNTIYF. The DNA of the CDR3 is TGTGCCAGCAGCGGACAGGTTTTGAACACCATATATTTT. The full variable domain, rest sourced from reference TRBV2 and TRBJ1-3, is EPEVTQTPSHQVTQMGQEVILRCVPISNHLYFYWYRQILGQKVEFLVSFYNNEISEKSEIFDDQFSVERPDGSNFTLKIRSTKLEDSAMYFCASSGQVLNTIYFGEGSWLTVV.

V usage is TRBV5-8 and J usage is TRBJ1-5; 10 bases line up with TRBD1. Germline-derived CDR1 and CDR2 are SGHTS and YDEGEE. Unmatched junction bases numbered 4, after V lost 4 bases and J lost 3 bases. The CDR3 length is 15 residues. CDR3 protein: CASSPGTGANQPQHF. The CDR3 DNA is TGTGCCAGCAGCCCCGGGACAGGGGCCAATCAGCCCCAGCATTTT. Using reference TRBV5-8 and TRBJ1-5 for the parts outside the CDR3, the full variable domain is EAGVTQSPTHLIKTRGQQATLRCSPISGHTSVYWYQQALGLGLQFLLWYDEGEERNRGNFPPRFSGRQFPNYSSELNVNALELEDSALYLCASSPGTGANQPQHFGDGTRLSIL.

The rearrangement links TRBV11-3 to TRBJ2-3; TRBD2 matches 9 bases. This CDR3 is 16 amino acids long. V trimming: 4 bases; J trimming: 2 bases; junction bases outside the gene matches: 7. Germline lookup yields CDR1 SGHNT and CDR2 YENEEA. DNA of the CDR3: TGTGCCAGCAGCTGGGGCGGGGGGGCCCCCACAGATACGCAGTATTTT. Protein: CASSWGGGAPTDTQYF.

This chain joins TRBV29-1 and TRBJ1-1; 7 nucleotides match TRBD1. Germline values: CDR1 SQVTM, CDR2 ANQGSEA. The CDR3 sequence is 16 residues long. Losses at the gene ends were 2 bases for V and 0 bases for J; bases not matched to a gene: 9. The CDR3 DNA follows: TGCAGCGTTGAACGACAGGGATTTACTATGAACACTGAAGCTTTCTTT. This translates into CSVERQGFTMNTEAFF.

This clone was counted only a few times. The chain combines TRBV7-9 with TRBJ1-5, with D unresolved. Trimming shortened V by 5 bases and J by 4 bases, and 15 bases separated the two germline ends. The germline V gene has CDR1 SEHNR and CDR2 FQNEAQ (reference sequence). The CDR3 is 15 amino acids. CDR3 sequence reads: CASSPGNRFNQPQHF. The CDR3 DNA follows: TGTGCCAGCAGCCCCGGTAACAGATTTAATCAGCCCCAGCATTTT.

The V gene is TRBV7-2, the J gene TRBJ2-5; 8 nucleotides match TRBD1. V shed 5 bases and J 1 base; nucleotides not matched to a gene: 15. The length of the CDR3 is 18 residues. Germline CDR1 and CDR2: SGHTA and FQGNSA. This chain's CDR3 is CASSRQISTGDLQETQYF. CDR3 in DNA: TGTGCCAGCAGCCGGCAAATTTCGACAGGGGACCTCCAAGAGACCCAGTACTTC. Looking up the rest from reference TRBV7-2 and TRBJ2-5 gives the full variable domain: GAGVSQSPSNKVTEKGKDVELRCDPISGHTALYWYRQSLGQGLEFLIYFQGNSAPDKSGLPSDRFSAERTGGSVSTLTIQRTQQEDSAVYLCASSRQISTGDLQETQYFGPGTRLLVL.

This chain links TRBV9 with TRBJ2-7; TRBD1 agrees at 7 bases. CDR1 is SGDLS, CDR2 YYNGEE, per germline. The CDR3 runs to 17 residues. Unmatched junction bases numbered 12, after V lost 0 bases and J lost 3 bases. The CDR3 DNA reads TGTGCCAGCAGCGTAGAGGCAGGGGGTATAGGTCTCTACGAGCAGTACTTC. It is translated as CASSVEAGGIGLYEQYF.

To note about this clone: This sample includes further DNA sequences coding for the same CDR3. The gene calls are TRBV20-1 and TRBJ2-7; D is uncertain. In germline, CDR1 is DFQATT, CDR2 SNEGSKA (reference sequence). Trimming cost V 1 base and J 3 bases, with 4 bases left between them. The CDR3 runs 11 residues. CDR3 nucleotides: TGCAGTGCTAGAGGCGGCTACGAGCAGTACTTC. Residues: CSARGGYEQYF.

DNA for the CDR3: TGTGCCAGCAGTCTAACGACAGGGTGGGCCTACGAGCAGTACTTC. Its protein product is CASSLTTGWAYEQYF. V and J are TRBV27 and TRBJ2-7, with 7 bases identical to TRBD1. CDR3 length: 15 residues. V was pared by 5 bases and J by 2 bases, with 9 bases of the junction left unmatched. Germline lookup yields CDR1 MNHEY and CDR2 SMNVEV (reference sequence).

This chain links TRBV3-1 (or the pseudogene TRBV3-2) with TRBJ2-2; a possible D gene is TRBD2 (6 bases). CDR3 length equals 16 residues. The germline CDR1 and CDR2 sequences are LGHDT and YNNKEL (reference sequence). Trimming cost V 1 base and J 4 bases, with 13 bases left between them. CDR3 bases: TGTGCCAGCAGCCAAGTAGGCGGGGCGCTCACCGGGGAGCTGTTTTTT. This gives the protein CASSQVGGALTGELFF.

This rearrangement joins TRBV5-1 to TRBJ1-4; D possibly corresponds to TRBD1 (6 bases). The V gene's germline CDR1 is SGHRS and CDR2 YFSETQ. V was cut by 7 bases and J by 2 bases, with 9 bases left in between. CDR3 length: 13 amino acids. The CDR3 loop is CASSQGTNEKLFF. In DNA form, the CDR3 reads TGCGCCAGCTCCCAGGGGACTAATGAAAAACTGTTTTTT.

This chain joins TRBV13 and TRBJ2-7; TRBD1 might be the D (6 bases). The CDR3 consists of 15 residues. V was shortened by 5 bases and J by 5 bases, with 19 bases between the two germline ends. Germline values: CDR1 PRHDT, CDR2 FYEKMQ (reference sequence). Here the CDR3 reads CASSPHRVRVDEQYF. CDR3 coding DNA: TGTGCCAGCAGCCCCCACAGGGTACGGGTCGACGAGCAGTACTTC.

The chain recombines TRBV7-9 with TRBJ1-4, with 7 bases aligning to TRBD1. The CDR3 contains 14 residues. Germline V lookup: CDR1 SEHNR, CDR2 FQNEAQ (reference sequence). The trim removed 5 bases at V and 5 bases at J, leaving 5 bases unmatched. This chain's CDR3 is CASSQGTVNEKLFF. DNA of the CDR3: TGTGCCAGCAGCCAAGGGACAGTGAATGAAAAACTGTTTTTT.

Comments on this clone: The same CDR3 also results from other DNA sequences found in this sample. The chain uses TRBV29-1 and TRBJ1-5, with unresolved D. Per the germline V gene, CDR1 is SQVTM and CDR2 is ANQGSEA. The CDR3 runs to 13 residues. The ends were cut back, 6 bases at V and 2 bases at J, with 11 bases in the middle. The CDR3 sequence is CSVGGEGNQPQHF. The CDR3 bases are TGCAGCGTGGGAGGAGAAGGCAATCAGCCCCAGCATTTT.

This clone has a handful of counts. The chain links TRBV5-1 to TRBJ1-1; D perhaps matches TRBD1 (6 bases). CDR3 length: 14 amino acids. Deletions cut 2 bases from V and 8 bases from J, with 16 bases between. Germline CDR1 is SGHRS and CDR2 is YFSETQ. The CDR3 is CASSFAPGQGEAFF. CDR3 sequence (DNA): TGCGCCAGCAGCTTCGCACCAGGGCAGGGGGAAGCTTTCTTT.

The CDR3 loop reads CAIRGDRGSMNTEAFF. CDR3 in DNA: TGTGCCATACGTGGGGACAGGGGGTCCATGAACACTGAAGCTTTCTTT. The rearrangement uses TRBV10-3 and TRBJ1-1, with TRBD1 matching 11 bases. V dropped 9 bases and J dropped 0; count of bases not matched to a gene: 9. The CDR3 runs to 16 residues. In germline, CDR1 is ENHRY, CDR2 SYGVKD.

The chain couples TRBV27 to TRBJ1-6; tentatively, D is TRBD1 (5 bases). V lost 7 bases and J 7 bases, leaving 14 bases between the germline ends. The CDR3 runs 14 residues. CDR1 is MNHEY and CDR2 is SMNVEV in the germline V gene (reference sequence). The CDR3 DNA reads TGTGCCAGCACCGACTGGAGGGACAATTCACCCCTCCACTTT. This sequence encodes CASTDWRDNSPLHF.

The chain is built from TRBV6-6 and TRBJ2-1, with 8 bases aligning to TRBD2. The CDR3 consists of 14 residues. Trimming removed 8 bases from V and 4 bases from J; junction bases left unmatched: 7. Germline assignment: CDR1 MNHNY and CDR2 SVGAGI (reference sequence). CDR3 region: CASAATSEYNEQFF. The CDR3 nucleotides are TGTGCCAGCGCGGCGACTAGCGAGTACAATGAGCAGTTCTTC.

The chain employs TRBV24-1 and TRBJ2-5; 8 bases match TRBD1. Germline CDR1 is KGHDR and CDR2 is SFDVKD. The CDR3 is made up of 16 amino acids. The trim removed 4 bases at V and 5 bases at J, leaving 11 bases unmatched. CDR3 bases: TGTGCCACCAGTGAACCTAACAGGGGGACTGGGGAGACCCAGTACTTC. Protein: CATSEPNRGTGETQYF.

For this clone: This CDR3 is also generated by other DNA sequences in the sample. The rearrangement uses TRBV9 and TRBJ2-5, with 7 bases that match TRBD1. The V segment lost 4 bases and the J segment 2 bases; nucleotides outside the gene matches: 2. The CDR3 consists of 13 residues. CDR1 and CDR2 from the germline V gene are SGDLS and YYNGEE. The CDR3 loop is CASSTGQQETQYF. The CDR3 DNA sequence: TGTGCCAGCAGCACGGGACAGCAAGAGACCCAGTACTTC.

CDR3 amino acids: CASSRRTGGLGLAENTGELFF. DNA of the CDR3: TGCGCCAGCAGCCGACGGACAGGGGGCTTGGGACTAGCTGAGAACACCGGGGAGCTGTTTTTT. The chain recombines TRBV5-1 with TRBJ2-2; 11 positions match TRBD1. V shed 4 bases and J 1 base; nucleotides not matched to a gene: 18. The CDR3 is made up of 21 amino acids. Germline V gene sequence: CDR1 SGHRS, CDR2 YFSETQ.